This T cell receptor (beta chain) was observed in a study of T cells in Graves' hyperthyroidism and ophthalmopathy. Study-wide findings and caveats: A model of 13 V-J features distinguished ophthalmopathy from stable hyperthyroidism. Most clonotypes that expanded in the thyroid above 0.001 also showed up in blood.

CDR1 is ENHRY, CDR2 SYGVKD, per germline. Trimming cost V 0 bases and J 0 bases; bases outside gene matches: 5. This CDR3 has 16 residues. There were TCR beta CDR3 regions amplified from RNA transcripts. When the TCR CDR3 underwent first-round RT-PCR, the HTBI primer set was used. Each CDR3 protein gets one entry after TCRdb re-called the multiplex PCR reads with MiXCR. Among some 770,000 distinct CDR3 sequences listed, roughly 17% were seen once. This clonotype was detected ten times or more. Its specificity is unknown. What was sequenced was blood. The clonotype comes from a man in his late teens or twenties with Graves' hyperthyroidism. This rearrangement joins TRBV10-3 to TRBJ2-7; 7 bases are a match to TRBD2. CDR3 amino acids: CAISESRGSISYEQYF. The CDR3 nucleotides are TGTGCCATCAGTGAGTCGCGGGGGTCGATCTCCTACGAGCAGTACTTC.